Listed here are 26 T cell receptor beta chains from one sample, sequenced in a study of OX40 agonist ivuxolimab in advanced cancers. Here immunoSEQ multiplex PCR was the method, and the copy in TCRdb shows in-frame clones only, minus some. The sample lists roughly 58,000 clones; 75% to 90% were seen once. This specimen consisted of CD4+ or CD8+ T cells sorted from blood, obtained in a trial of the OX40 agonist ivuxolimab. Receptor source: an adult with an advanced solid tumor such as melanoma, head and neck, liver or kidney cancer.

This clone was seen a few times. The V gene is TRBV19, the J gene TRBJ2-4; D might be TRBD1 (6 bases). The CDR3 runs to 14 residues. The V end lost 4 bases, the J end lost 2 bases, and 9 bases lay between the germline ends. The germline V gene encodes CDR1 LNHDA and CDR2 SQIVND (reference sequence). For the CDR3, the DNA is TGTGCCAGTAGTAACCAGGGGTCCAAAAACATTCAGTACTTC. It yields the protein CASSNQGSKNIQYF.

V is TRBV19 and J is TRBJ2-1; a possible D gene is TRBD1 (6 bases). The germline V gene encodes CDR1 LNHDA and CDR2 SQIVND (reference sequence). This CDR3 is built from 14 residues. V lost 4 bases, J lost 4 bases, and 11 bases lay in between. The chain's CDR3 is CASSTGQKYNEQFF. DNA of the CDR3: TGTGCCAGTAGTACAGGACAGAAGTACAATGAGCAGTTCTTC.

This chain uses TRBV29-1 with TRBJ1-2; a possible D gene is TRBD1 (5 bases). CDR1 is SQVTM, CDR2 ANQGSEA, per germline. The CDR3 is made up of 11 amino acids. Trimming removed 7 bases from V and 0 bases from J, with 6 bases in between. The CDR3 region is CSGQSNYGYTF. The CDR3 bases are TGCAGCGGACAGTCTAACTATGGCTACACCTTC. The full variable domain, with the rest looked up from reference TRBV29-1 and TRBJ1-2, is SAVISQKPSRDICQRGTSLTIQCQVDSQVTMMFWYRQQPGQSLTLIATANQGSEATYESGFVIDKFPISRPNLTFSTLTVSNMSPEDSSIYLCSGQSNYGYTFGSGTRLTVV.

The CDR3 loop reads CASSAGGTGFKNIQYF. The DNA for the CDR3 is TGTGCCAGCAGCGCCGGGGGGACAGGGTTTAAAAACATTCAGTACTTC. The rearrangement joins TRBV7-9 to TRBJ2-4, with 9 bases matching TRBD1. V dropped 5 bases and J dropped 4; count of bases not matched to a gene: 9. Germline loops: CDR1 SEHNR, CDR2 FQNEAQ (reference sequence). The CDR3 runs 16 residues. The variable domain in full, with the rest retrieved from reference TRBV7-9 and TRBJ2-4, is DTGVSQNPRHKITKRGQNVTFRCDPISEHNRLYWYRQTLGQGPEFLTYFQNEAQLEKSRLLSDRFSAERPKGSFSTLEIQRTEQGDSAMYLCASSAGGTGFKNIQYFGAGTRLSVL.

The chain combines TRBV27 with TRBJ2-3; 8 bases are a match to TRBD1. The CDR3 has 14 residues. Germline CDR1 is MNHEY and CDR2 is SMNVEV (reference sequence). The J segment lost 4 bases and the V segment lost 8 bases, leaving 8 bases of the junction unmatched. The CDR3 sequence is CASSRTGIADTQYF. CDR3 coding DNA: TGTGCCAGCTCCCGGACAGGGATCGCAGATACGCAGTATTTT.

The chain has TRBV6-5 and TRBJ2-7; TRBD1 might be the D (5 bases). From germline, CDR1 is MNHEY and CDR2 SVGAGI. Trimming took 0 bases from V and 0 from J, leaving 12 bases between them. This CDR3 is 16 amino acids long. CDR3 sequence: CASSYSSTGPSYEQYF. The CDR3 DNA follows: TGTGCCAGCAGTTACTCGTCAACAGGACCCTCCTACGAGCAGTACTTC.

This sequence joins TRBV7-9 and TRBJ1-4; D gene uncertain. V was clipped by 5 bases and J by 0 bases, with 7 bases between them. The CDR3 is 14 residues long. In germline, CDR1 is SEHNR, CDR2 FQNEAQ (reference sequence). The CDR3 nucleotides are TGTGCCAGCAGCGGAGGAGCAACTAATGAAAAACTGTTTTTT. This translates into CASSGGATNEKLFF.

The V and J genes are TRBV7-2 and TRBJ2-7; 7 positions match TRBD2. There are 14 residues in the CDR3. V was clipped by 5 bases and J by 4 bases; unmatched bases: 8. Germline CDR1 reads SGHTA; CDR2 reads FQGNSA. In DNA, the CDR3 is TGTGCCAGCAGCCCGAGGGGAGGGCCATACGAGCAGTACTTC. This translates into CASSPRGGPYEQYF.

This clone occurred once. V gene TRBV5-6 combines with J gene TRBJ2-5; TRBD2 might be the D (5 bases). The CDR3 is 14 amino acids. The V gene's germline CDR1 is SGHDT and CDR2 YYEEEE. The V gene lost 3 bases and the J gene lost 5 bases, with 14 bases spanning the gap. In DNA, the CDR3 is TGTGCCAGCAGCTGGACTGGGATTGGGGAGACCCAGTACTTC. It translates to CASSWTGIGETQYF. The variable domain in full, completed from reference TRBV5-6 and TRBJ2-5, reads DAGVTQSPTHLIKTRGQQVTLRCSPKSGHDTVSWYQQALGQGPQFIFQYYEEEERQRGNFPDRFSGHQFPNYSSELNVNALLLGDSALYLCASSWTGIGETQYFGPGTRLLVL.

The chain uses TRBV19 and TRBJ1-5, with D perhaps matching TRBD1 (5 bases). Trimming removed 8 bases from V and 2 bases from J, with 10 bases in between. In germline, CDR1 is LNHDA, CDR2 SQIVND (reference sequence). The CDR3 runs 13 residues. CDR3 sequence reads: CASAGTGNQPQHF. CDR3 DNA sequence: TGTGCCAGTGCAGGGACCGGCAATCAGCCCCAGCATTTT.

CDR3 nucleotides: TGTGCCAGCAGCCCACCTCGACAGGGATTTAATCAGCCCCAGCATTTT. This codes for CASSPPRQGFNQPQHF. The chain joins TRBV11-2 to TRBJ1-5; 7 nucleotides match TRBD1. CDR3 length equals 16 residues. CDR1 is SGHAT, CDR2 FQNNGV, per germline. V trimming: 5 bases; J trimming: 4 bases; junction bases outside the gene matches: 11.

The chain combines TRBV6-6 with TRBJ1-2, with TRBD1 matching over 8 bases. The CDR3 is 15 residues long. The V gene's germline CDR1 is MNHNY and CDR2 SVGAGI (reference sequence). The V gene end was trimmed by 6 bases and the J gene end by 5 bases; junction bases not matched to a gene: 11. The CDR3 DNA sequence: TGTGCCAGCAGAGAGGCGACAGGGGTTGGATATGGCTACACCTTC. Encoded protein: CASREATGVGYGYTF.

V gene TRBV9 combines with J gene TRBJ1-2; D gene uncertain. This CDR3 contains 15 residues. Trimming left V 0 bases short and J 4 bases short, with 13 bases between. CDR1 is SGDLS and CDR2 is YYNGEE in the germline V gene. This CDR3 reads CASSVVPQDVYGYTF. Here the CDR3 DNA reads TGTGCCAGCAGCGTAGTTCCGCAAGATGTCTATGGCTACACCTTC.

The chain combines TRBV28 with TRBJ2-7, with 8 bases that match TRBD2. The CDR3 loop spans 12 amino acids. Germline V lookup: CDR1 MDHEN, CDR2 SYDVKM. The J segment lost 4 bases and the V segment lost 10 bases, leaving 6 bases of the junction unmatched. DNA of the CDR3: TGTGCCATCTCAAGCGGGAGATACGAGCAGTACTTC. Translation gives CAISSGRYEQYF.

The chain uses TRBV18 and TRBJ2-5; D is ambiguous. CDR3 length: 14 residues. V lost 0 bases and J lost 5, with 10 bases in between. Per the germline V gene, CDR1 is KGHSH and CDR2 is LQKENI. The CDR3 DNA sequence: TGTGCCAGCTCACCACCGCTGGCTCTGGAGACCCAGTACTTC. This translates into CASSPPLALETQYF.

The chain's CDR3 is CASSHIGNEQFF. In DNA form, the CDR3 reads TGTGCCAGCAGTCATATCGGGAATGAGCAGTTCTTC. V gene TRBV7-2 combines with J gene TRBJ2-1; no definite D call. V lost 6 bases to trimming and J lost 7 bases, with 10 bases between them. This CDR3 comprises 12 residues. Germline lookup yields CDR1 SGHTA and CDR2 FQGNSA.

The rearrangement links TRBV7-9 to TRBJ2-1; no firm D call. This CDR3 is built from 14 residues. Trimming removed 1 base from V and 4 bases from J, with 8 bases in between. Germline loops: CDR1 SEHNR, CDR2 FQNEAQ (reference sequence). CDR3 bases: TGTGCCAGCAGCTTAGGAATTGGGTACAATGAGCAGTTCTTC. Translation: CASSLGIGYNEQFF.

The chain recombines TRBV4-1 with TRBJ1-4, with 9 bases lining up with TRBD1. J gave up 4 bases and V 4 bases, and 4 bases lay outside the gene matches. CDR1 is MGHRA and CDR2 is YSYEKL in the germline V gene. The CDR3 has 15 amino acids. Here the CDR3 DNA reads TGCGCCAGCAGCCTCCCGACAGGGGGTAATGAAAAACTGTTTTTT. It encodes CASSLPTGGNEKLFF.

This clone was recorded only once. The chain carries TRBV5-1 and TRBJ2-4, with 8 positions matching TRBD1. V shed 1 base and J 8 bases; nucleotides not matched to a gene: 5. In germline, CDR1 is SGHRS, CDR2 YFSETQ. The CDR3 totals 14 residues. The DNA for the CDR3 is TGCGCCAGCAGCTTGAGCCAGGGGGCGGACATTCAGTACTTC. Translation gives CASSLSQGADIQYF.

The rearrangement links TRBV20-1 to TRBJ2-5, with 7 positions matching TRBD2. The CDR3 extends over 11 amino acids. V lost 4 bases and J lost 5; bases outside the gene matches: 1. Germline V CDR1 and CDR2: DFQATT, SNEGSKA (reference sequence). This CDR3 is CSATGGETQYF. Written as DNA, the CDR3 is TGCAGTGCTACCGGGGGGGAGACCCAGTACTTC.

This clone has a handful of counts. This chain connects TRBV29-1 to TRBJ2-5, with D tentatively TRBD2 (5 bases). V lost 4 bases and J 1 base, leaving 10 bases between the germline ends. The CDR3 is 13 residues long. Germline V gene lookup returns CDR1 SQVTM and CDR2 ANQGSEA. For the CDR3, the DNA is TGCAGCGTTGGCGGAGCGGTCCAAGAGACCCAGTACTTC. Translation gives CSVGGAVQETQYF.

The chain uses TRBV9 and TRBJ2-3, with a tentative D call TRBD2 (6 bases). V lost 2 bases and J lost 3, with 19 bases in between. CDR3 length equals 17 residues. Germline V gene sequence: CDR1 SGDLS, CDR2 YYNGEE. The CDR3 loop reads CASSVGVGGDLTDTQYF. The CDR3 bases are TGTGCCAGCAGCGTGGGCGTGGGCGGGGACTTAACAGATACGCAGTATTTT.

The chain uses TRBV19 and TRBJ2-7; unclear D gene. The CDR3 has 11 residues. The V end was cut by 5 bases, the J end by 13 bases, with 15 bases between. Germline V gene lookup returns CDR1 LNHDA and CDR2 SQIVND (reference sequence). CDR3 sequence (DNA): TGTGCCAGTAGTCCAGGACGGGTACCATACTTC. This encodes CASSPGRVPYF.

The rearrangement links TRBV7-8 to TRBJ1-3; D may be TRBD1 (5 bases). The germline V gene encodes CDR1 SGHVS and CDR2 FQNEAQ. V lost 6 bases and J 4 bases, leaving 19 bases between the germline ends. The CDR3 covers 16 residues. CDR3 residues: CASSSRRGEGGNTIYF. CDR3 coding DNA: TGTGCCAGCAGTTCTAGGCGGGGGGAGGGAGGAAACACCATATATTTT.

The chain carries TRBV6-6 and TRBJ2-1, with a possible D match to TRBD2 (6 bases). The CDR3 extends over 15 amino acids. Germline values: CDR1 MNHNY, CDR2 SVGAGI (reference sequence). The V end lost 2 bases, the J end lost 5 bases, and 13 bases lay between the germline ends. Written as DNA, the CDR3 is TGTGCCAGCAGTTACGGGGGACTTACGGACAATGAGCAGTTCTTC. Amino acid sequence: CASSYGGLTDNEQFF.

The CDR3 region is CASSYYNEQFF. For the CDR3, the DNA is TGTGCCAGCAGCTATTACAATGAGCAGTTCTTC. The rearrangement links TRBV11-3 to TRBJ2-1; D gene uncertain. Germline CDR1 reads SGHNT; CDR2 reads YENEEA. V lost 4 bases and J 4 bases, leaving 2 bases between the germline ends. CDR3 length: 11 amino acids.